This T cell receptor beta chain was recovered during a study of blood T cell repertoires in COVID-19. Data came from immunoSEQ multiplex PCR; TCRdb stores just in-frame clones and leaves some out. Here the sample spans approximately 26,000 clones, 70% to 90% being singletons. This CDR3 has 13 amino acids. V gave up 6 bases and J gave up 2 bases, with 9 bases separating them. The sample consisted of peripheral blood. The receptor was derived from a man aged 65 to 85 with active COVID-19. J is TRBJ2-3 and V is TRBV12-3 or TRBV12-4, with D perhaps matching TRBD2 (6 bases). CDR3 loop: CASRGDFTDTQYF. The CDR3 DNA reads TGTGCCAGCAGGGGGGACTTCACAGATACGCAGTATTTT.